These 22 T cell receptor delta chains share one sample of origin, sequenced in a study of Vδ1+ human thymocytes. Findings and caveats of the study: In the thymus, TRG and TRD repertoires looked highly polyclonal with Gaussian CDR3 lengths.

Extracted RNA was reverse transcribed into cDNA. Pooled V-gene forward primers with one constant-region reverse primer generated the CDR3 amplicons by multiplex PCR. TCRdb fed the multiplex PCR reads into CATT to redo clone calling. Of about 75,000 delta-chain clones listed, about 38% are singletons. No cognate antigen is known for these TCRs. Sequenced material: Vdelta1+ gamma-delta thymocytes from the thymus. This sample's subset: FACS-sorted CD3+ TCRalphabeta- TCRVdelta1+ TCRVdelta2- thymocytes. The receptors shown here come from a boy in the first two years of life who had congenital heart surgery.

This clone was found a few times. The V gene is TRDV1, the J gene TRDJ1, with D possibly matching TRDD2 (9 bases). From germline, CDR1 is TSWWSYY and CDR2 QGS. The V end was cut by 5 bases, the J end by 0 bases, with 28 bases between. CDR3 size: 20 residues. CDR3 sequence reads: CALGSTFLRTGGAYTDKLIF. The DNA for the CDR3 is TGTGCTCTTGGGTCAACCTTCCTACGTACTGGGGGGGCGTACACCGATAAACTCATCTTT.

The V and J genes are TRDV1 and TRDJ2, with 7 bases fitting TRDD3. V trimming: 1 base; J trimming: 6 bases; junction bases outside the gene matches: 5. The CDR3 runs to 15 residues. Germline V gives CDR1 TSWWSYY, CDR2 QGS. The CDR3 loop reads CALGEPWGASAQLFF. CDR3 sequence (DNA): TGTGCTCTTGGGGAACCCTGGGGGGCATCAGCACAACTCTTCTTT.

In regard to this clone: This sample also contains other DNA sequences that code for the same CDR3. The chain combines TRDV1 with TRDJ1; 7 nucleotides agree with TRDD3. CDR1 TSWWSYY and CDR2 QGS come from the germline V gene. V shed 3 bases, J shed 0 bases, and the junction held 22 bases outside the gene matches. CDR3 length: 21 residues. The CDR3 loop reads CALGDLPLWKWGTSHTDKLIF. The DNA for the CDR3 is TGTGCTCTTGGGGATTTACCCCTTTGGAAATGGGGGACCTCTCACACCGATAAACTCATCTTT.

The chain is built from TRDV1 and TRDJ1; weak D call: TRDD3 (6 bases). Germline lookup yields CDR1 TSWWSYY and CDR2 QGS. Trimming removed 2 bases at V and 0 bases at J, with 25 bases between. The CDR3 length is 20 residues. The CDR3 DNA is TGTGCTCTTGGGGAATCCCTACTCCCTGTCTGGGGACCCTACACCGATAAACTCATCTTT. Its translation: CALGESLLPVWGPYTDKLIF.

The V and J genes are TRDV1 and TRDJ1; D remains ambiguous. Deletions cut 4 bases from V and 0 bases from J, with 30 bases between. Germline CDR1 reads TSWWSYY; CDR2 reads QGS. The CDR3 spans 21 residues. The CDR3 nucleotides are TGTGCTCTTGGGGTTAACCCTCCCCGGCGGCCAAAATTAAAAGACACCGATAAACTCATCTTT. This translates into CALGVNPPRRPKLKDTDKLIF.

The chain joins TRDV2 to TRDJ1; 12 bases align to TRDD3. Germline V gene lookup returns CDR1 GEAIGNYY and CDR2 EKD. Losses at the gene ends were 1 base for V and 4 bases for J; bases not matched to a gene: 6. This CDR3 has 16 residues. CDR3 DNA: TGTGCCTGTGACACGGACTGGGGGATACTGGTCGATAAACTCATCTTT. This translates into CACDTDWGILVDKLIF.

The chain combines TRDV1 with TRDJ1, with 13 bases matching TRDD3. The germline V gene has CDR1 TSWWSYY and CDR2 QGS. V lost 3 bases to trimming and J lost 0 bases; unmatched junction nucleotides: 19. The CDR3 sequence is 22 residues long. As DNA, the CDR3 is TGTGCTCTTGGGGACCCCCTACTCGGCAACTGGGGGATACGCGATTACACCGATAAACTCATCTTT. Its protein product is CALGDPLLGNWGIRDYTDKLIF.

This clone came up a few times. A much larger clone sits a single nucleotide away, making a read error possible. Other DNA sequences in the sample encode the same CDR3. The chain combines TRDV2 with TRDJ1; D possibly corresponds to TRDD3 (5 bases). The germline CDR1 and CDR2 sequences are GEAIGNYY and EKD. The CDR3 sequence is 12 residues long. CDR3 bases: TGTGCCTGCGACACCGGTCGGGGGAAACTCATCTTT. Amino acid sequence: CACDTGRGKLIF.

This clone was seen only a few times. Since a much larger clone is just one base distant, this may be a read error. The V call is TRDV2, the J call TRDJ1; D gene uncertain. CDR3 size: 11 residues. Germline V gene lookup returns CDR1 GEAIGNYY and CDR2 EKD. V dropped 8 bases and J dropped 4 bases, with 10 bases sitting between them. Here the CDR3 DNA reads TGTGCCTCGTATAGCGGCGATAAACTCATCTTT. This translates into CASYSGDKLIF.

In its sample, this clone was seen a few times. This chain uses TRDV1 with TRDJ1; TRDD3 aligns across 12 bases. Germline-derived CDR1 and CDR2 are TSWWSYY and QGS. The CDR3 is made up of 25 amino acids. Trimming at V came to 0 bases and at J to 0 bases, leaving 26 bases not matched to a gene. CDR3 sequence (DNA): TGTGCTCTTGGGGAACTCTTCCTACGCCTTACTCTGGGGGATACGCGCCCCAAGTACACCGATAAACTCATCTTT. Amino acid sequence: CALGELFLRLTLGDTRPKYTDKLIF.

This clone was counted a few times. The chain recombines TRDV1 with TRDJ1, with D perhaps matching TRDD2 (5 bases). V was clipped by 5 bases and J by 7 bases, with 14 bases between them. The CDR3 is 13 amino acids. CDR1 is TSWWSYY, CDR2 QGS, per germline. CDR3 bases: TGTGCTCTTGGGCCGGACTTCCGGGCTAAACTCATCTTT. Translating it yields CALGPDFRAKLIF.

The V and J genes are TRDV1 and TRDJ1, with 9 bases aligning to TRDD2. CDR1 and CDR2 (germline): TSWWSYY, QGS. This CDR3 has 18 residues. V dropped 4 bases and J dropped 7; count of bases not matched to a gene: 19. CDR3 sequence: CALGGSLPTWGWDVKLIF. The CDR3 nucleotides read TGTGCTCTTGGGGGCAGCCTTCCTACGTGGGGATGGGATGTTAAACTCATCTTT.

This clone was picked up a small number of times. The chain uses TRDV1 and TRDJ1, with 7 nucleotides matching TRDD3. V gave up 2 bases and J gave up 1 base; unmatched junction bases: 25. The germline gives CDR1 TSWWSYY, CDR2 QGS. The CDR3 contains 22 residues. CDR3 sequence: CALGEFWGERCWGSTITDKLIF. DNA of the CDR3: TGTGCTCTTGGGGAATTTTGGGGTGAACGATGCTGGGGGTCTACGATCACCGATAAACTCATCTTT.

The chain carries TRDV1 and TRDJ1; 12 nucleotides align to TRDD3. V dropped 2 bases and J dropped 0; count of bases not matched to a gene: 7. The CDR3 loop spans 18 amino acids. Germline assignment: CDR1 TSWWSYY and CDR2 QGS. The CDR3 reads CALGESYWGIQNTDKLIF. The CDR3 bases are TGTGCTCTTGGGGAATCCTACTGGGGGATACAAAACACCGATAAACTCATCTTT.

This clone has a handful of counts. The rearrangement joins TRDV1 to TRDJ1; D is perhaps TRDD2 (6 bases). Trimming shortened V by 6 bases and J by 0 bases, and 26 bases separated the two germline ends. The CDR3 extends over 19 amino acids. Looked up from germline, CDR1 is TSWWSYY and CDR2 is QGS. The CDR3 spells CALGDPTDARPPYTDKLIF. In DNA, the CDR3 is TGTGCTCTTGGTGATCCTACGGACGCACGTCCCCCTTACACCGATAAACTCATCTTT.

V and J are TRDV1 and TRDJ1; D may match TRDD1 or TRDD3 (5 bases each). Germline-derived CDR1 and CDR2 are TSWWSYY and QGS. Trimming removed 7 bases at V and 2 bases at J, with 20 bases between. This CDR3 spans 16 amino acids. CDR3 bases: TGTGCTCTTGAAATACTACGCGAGGGATCGACCGATAAACTCATCTTT. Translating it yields CALEILREGSTDKLIF.

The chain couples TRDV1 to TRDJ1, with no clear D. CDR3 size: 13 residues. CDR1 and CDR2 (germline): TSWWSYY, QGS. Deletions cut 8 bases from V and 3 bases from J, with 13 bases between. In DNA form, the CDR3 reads TGTGCTCTTTCAACTCCCTCGGCCGATAAACTCATCTTT. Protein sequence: CALSTPSADKLIF.

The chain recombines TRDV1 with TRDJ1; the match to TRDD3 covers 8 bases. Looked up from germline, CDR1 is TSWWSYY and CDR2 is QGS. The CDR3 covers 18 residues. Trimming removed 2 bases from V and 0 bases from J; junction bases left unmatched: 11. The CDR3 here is CALGELKVGDRNTDKLIF. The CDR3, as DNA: TGTGCTCTTGGGGAATTGAAAGTGGGGGATCGGAACACCGATAAACTCATCTTT.

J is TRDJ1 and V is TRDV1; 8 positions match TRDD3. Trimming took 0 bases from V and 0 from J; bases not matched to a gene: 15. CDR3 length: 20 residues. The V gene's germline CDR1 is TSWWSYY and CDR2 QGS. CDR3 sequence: CALGELWTRGTGGNTDKLIF. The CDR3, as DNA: TGTGCTCTTGGGGAACTCTGGACCCGGGGTACTGGGGGGAACACCGATAAACTCATCTTT.

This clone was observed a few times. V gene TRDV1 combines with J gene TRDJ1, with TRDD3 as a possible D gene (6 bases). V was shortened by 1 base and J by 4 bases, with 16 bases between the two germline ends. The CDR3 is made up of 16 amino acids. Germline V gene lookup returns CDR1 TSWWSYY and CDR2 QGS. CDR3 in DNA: TGTGCTCTTGGGGAACGAGGGGGGACTAGGGGCGATAAACTCATCTTT. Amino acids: CALGERGGTRGDKLIF.

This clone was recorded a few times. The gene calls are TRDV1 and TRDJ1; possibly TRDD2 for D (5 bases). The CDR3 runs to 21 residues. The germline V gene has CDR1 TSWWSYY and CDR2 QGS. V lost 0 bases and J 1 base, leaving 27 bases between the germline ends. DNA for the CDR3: TGTGCTCTTGGGGAACTAAGCCCCGGGCTTCCGAGGTCGCTGGTCACCGATAAACTCATCTTT. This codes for CALGELSPGLPRSLVTDKLIF.

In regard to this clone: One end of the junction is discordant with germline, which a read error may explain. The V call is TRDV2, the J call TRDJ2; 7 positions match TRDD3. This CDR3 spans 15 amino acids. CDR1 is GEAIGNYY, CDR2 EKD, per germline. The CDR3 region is CACNTSEIWGAQLFF. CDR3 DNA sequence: TGTGCCTGTAACACCTCGGAGATCTGGGGGGCACAACTCTTCTTT.